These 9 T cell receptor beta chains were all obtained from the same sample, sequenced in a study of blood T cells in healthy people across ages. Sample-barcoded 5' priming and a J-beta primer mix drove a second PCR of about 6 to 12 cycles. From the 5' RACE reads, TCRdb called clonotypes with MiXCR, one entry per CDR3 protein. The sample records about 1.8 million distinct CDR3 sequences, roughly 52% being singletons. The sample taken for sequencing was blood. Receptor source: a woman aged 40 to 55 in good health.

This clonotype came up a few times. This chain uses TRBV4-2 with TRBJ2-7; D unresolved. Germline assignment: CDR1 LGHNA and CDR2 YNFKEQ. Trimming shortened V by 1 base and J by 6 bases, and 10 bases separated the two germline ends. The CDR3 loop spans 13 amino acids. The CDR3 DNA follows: TGTGCCAGCAGCCAAGTCATTGTCTCCGAGCAGTACTTC. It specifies CASSQVIVSEQYF.

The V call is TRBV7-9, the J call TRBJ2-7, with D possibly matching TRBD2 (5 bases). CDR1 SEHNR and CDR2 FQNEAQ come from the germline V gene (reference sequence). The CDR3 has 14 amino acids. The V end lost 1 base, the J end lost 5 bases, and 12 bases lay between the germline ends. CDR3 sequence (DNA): TGTGCCAGCAGCTTAGAATCGGGGTCGCACGAGCAGTACTTC. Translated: CASSLESGSHEQYF.

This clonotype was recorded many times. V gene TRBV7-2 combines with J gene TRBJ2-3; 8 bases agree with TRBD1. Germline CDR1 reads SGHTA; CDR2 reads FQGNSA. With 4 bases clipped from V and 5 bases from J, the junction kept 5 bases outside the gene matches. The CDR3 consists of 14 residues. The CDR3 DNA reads TGTGCCAGCAGCTCCGACAGGGGTGTAGATACGCAGTATTTT. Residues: CASSSDRGVDTQYF.

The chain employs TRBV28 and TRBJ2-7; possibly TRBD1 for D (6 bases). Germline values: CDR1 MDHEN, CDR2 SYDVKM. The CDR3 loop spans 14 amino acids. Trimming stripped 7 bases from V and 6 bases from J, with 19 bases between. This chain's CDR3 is CASNPQGPGSEQYF. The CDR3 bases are TGTGCCAGCAACCCACAGGGTCCAGGGTCCGAGCAGTACTTC.

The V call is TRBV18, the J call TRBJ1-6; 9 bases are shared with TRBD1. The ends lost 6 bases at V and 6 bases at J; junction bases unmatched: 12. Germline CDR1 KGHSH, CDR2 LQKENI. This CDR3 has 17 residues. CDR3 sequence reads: CASSPIWTGEVNSPLHF. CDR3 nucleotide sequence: TGTGCCAGCTCCCCGATCTGGACAGGGGAGGTTAATTCACCCCTCCACTTT.

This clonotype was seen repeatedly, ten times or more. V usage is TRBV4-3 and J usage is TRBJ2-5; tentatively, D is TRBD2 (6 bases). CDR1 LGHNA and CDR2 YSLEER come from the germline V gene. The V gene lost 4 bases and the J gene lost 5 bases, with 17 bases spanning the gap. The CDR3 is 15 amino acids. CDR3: CASSLVTAGLETQYF. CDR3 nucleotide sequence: TGCGCCAGCAGCCTTGTCACAGCGGGTCTGGAGACCCAGTACTTC.

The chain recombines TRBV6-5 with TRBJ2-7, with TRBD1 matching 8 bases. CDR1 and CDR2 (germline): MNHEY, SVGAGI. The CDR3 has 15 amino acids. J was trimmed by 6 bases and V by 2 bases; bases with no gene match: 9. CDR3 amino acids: CASSYGQGMVSEQYF. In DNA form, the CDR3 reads TGTGCCAGCAGTTACGGACAGGGTATGGTTAGCGAGCAGTACTTC.

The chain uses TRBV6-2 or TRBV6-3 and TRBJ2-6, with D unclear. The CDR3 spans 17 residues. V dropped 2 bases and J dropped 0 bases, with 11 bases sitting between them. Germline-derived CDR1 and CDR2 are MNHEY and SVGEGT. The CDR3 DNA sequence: TGTGCCAGCAGTTACCCGGACCCTGGCTCTGGGGCCAACGTCCTGACTTTC. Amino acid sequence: CASSYPDPGSGANVLTF.

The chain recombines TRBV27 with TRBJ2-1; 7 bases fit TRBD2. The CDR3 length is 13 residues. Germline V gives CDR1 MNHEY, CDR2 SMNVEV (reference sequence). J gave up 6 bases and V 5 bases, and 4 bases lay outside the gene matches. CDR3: CASSRGEGNEQFF. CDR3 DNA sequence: TGTGCCAGCAGTCGGGGGGAGGGCAATGAGCAGTTCTTC.